Each of the 22 T cell receptor beta chains below was sequenced from the same sample in a study of shared clonotypes between healthy human individuals. The protocol was immunoSEQ multiplex PCR, while the TCRdb copy is restricted to in-frame clones and leaves out a portion. The sample holds about 2.3 million clones; 85% to 95% are singletons and the top ten take 0.3% to 0.45%. Sequenced input: naive CD4+ T cells from PBMCs. Subset indicated: CD45RA+ positively selected. The receptor set was obtained from a man between 18 and 35 years old in good health. Some clones in this sample may be carry-over from other donors' samples.

The chain combines TRBV28 with TRBJ1-4; D unclear. Trimming left V 1 base short and J 0 bases short, with 12 bases between. In germline, CDR1 is MDHEN, CDR2 SYDVKM. The CDR3 is made up of 17 amino acids. CDR3 residues: CASSLFPRRATNEKLFF. CDR3 nucleotides: TGTGCCAGCAGTTTATTTCCACGGCGAGCAACTAATGAAAAACTGTTTTTT.

The chain couples TRBV27 to TRBJ2-7, with 14 nucleotides matching TRBD2. This CDR3 has 16 residues. V gave up 6 bases and J gave up 2 bases; unmatched junction bases: 6. In germline, CDR1 is MNHEY, CDR2 SMNVEV (reference sequence). CDR3 protein: CASSPPTSGGAYEQYF. CDR3 bases: TGTGCCAGCAGCCCTCCGACTAGCGGGGGGGCCTACGAGCAGTACTTC.

This clone was picked up one time. Other DNA sequences in this specimen translate into the identical CDR3. This rearrangement joins TRBV25-1 to TRBJ2-7; no clear D. CDR1 is MGHDK and CDR2 is SYGVNS in the germline V gene. V was shortened by 2 bases and J by 0 bases, with 8 bases between the two germline ends. CDR3 size: 14 residues. In nucleotides, the CDR3 is TGTGCCAGCAGTGAAAGGGCAGACTCCTACGAGCAGTACTTC. It is translated as CASSERADSYEQYF.

The J gene is TRBJ2-1, the V gene TRBV11-3; D is possibly TRBD1 or TRBD2 (5 bases each). Per germline, CDR1 SGHNT and CDR2 YENEEA. The CDR3 totals 13 residues. With 2 bases removed from V and 5 bases from J, the gap between germline ends came to 7 bases. CDR3: CASSLRGHNEQFF. CDR3 in DNA: TGTGCCAGCAGCTTACGGGGCCACAATGAGCAGTTCTTC.

The J gene is TRBJ1-3, the V gene TRBV4-2; D is uncertain. The CDR3 is made up of 16 amino acids. The germline gives CDR1 LGHNA, CDR2 YNFKEQ. Trimming removed 4 bases from V and 0 bases from J, with 13 bases in between. The chain's CDR3 is CASSPPGTASGNTIYF. The DNA for the CDR3 is TGTGCCAGCAGCCCCCCGGGCACCGCCTCTGGAAACACCATATATTTT.

The chain carries TRBV4-1 and TRBJ2-2; 11 nucleotides line up with TRBD2. In germline, CDR1 is MGHRA, CDR2 YSYEKL. This CDR3 region has 18 residues. The junction had 13 bases not matched to a gene; V was cut back by 4 bases and J by 6 bases. The CDR3 spells CASSPTGTSGGGAGELFF. For the CDR3, the DNA is TGCGCCAGCAGCCCGACCGGGACTAGCGGAGGGGGCGCCGGGGAGCTGTTTTTT.

This clone was detected once. The gene calls are TRBV5-6 and TRBJ2-3; D remains ambiguous. The CDR3 loop spans 15 amino acids. With 4 bases removed from V and 4 bases from J, the gap between germline ends came to 16 bases. Germline V CDR1 and CDR2: SGHDT, YYEEEE. This chain's CDR3 is CASSGPLPVSDTQYF. CDR3 in DNA: TGTGCCAGCAGCGGACCATTACCTGTGTCAGATACGCAGTATTTT.

This clone has just a few counts. The chain joins TRBV7-2 to TRBJ1-5; D not resolved. Germline lookup yields CDR1 SGHTA and CDR2 FQGNSA. Trimming cost V 1 base and J 3 bases, with 4 bases left between them. The CDR3 length is 13 residues. The CDR3, as DNA: TGTGCCAGCAGCTTAGTGTACAATCAGCCCCAGCATTTT. Encoded protein: CASSLVYNQPQHF.

This chain uses TRBV15 with TRBJ1-4; TRBD1 agrees at 10 bases. The J segment lost 1 base and the V segment lost 3 bases, leaving 2 bases of the junction unmatched. Germline loops: CDR1 LNHNV, CDR2 YYDKDF (reference sequence). The CDR3 is made up of 16 amino acids. CDR3 residues: CATSRGQGKTNEKLFF. Here the CDR3 DNA reads TGTGCCACCAGCAGGGGACAGGGGAAAACTAATGAAAAACTGTTTTTT.

This clone was counted once. The chain is built from TRBV7-9 and TRBJ2-2, with a possible D match to TRBD1 (6 bases). Germline-derived CDR1 and CDR2 are SEHNR and FQNEAQ (reference sequence). The CDR3 covers 16 residues. V was pared by 1 base and J by 1 base, with 10 bases between. The CDR3 here is CASSLGSTGNTGELFF. DNA of the CDR3: TGTGCCAGCAGCTTAGGTTCGACAGGGAACACCGGGGAGCTGTTTTTT.

The V and J genes are TRBV11-2 and TRBJ1-1; tentative D call: TRBD1 (5 bases). In germline, CDR1 is SGHAT, CDR2 FQNNGV. Trimming pared 8 bases from V and 0 bases from J, leaving 22 bases between. The CDR3 runs 17 residues. The CDR3 here is CASLSWAGGVMNTEAFF. The CDR3 DNA reads TGTGCCAGCCTTTCCTGGGCGGGGGGAGTTATGAACACTGAAGCTTTCTTT.

V and J are TRBV11-3 and TRBJ2-5; 8 bases fit TRBD2. V lost 5 bases, J lost 1 base, and 6 bases stayed unmatched. The CDR3 loop spans 15 amino acids. The germline gives CDR1 SGHNT, CDR2 YENEEA. For the CDR3, the DNA is TGTGCCAGCAGCGAAGGACTAGCTCTCCAAGAGACCCAGTACTTC. It encodes CASSEGLALQETQYF.

The rearrangement uses TRBV9 and TRBJ2-2; 13 positions match TRBD2. V lost 4 bases, J lost 0 bases, and 12 bases stayed unmatched. Germline lookup yields CDR1 SGDLS and CDR2 YYNGEE. This CDR3 has 20 amino acids. CDR3 residues: CASSMGLAGHLPTNTGELFF. Here the CDR3 DNA reads TGTGCCAGCAGCATGGGACTAGCGGGGCACTTACCTACGAACACCGGGGAGCTGTTTTTT.

The chain uses TRBV9 and TRBJ1-3, with 9 bases that match TRBD1. Trimming removed 4 bases from V and 11 bases from J; junction bases left unmatched: 10. The CDR3 is made up of 14 amino acids. From germline, CDR1 is SGDLS and CDR2 YYNGEE. The CDR3 protein is CASSTGTGNLPIYF. DNA for the CDR3: TGTGCCAGCAGCACCGGGACAGGGAATCTACCCATATATTTT.

The chain combines TRBV2 with TRBJ1-4; a possible D gene is TRBD1 (5 bases). Between the trimmed V and J ends, which lost 2 bases and 4 bases, there was a span of 17 bases. CDR3 size: 17 residues. Germline-derived CDR1 and CDR2 are SNHLY and FYNNEI. DNA for the CDR3: TGTGCCAGCAGTGAAAAACCCCCGGGAGGGGTTAATGAAAAACTGTTTTTT. It specifies CASSEKPPGGVNEKLFF.

V gene TRBV20-1 combines with J gene TRBJ2-1; a weak D match, TRBD1 (7 bases). This CDR3 comprises 11 residues. V was clipped by 2 bases and J by 12 bases, with 11 bases between them. CDR1 and CDR2 from the germline V gene are DFQATT and SNEGSKA (reference sequence). In DNA form, the CDR3 reads TGCAGTGCTAGACAGGGGGACTGGCAGTTCTTC. Translation gives CSARQGDWQFF.

This chain uses TRBV7-9 with TRBJ1-1, with no clear D. V was trimmed by 2 bases and J by 9 bases, leaving 13 bases between them. The CDR3 is 13 residues long. The germline V gene encodes CDR1 SEHNR and CDR2 FQNEAQ (reference sequence). The CDR3 DNA sequence: TGTGCCAGCAGCTTACCCCAGGCCGATAAAGCTTTCTTT. It encodes CASSLPQADKAFF.

CDR3 in DNA: TGTGCCAGCAGTTCACAATCAGGGGTTGGAAGCGAGCAGTACTTC. This sequence encodes CASSSQSGVGSEQYF. The V gene is TRBV6-5, the J gene TRBJ2-7; tentatively, D is TRBD1 (6 bases). The germline V gene encodes CDR1 MNHEY and CDR2 SVGAGI. V lost 4 bases, J lost 6 bases, and 19 bases lay in between. The CDR3 has 15 amino acids.

The V gene is TRBV29-1, the J gene TRBJ2-1; TRBD2 agrees at 10 bases. Germline CDR1 is SQVTM and CDR2 is ANQGSEA. This CDR3 has 19 amino acids. V lost 6 bases, J lost 9 bases, and 26 bases stayed unmatched. Written as DNA, the CDR3 is TGCAGCGTGGGTGGGGGGGCGGCCGTTGGACTAGCGGTCAGAGGTGAGCAGTTCTTC. This codes for CSVGGGAAVGLAVRGEQFF.

The J gene is TRBJ1-1, the V gene TRBV7-3; D gene unclear. Germline-derived CDR1 and CDR2 are SGHTA and FQGTGA. Trimming stripped 2 bases from V and 4 bases from J, with 11 bases between. The CDR3 is 14 residues long. The CDR3 protein is CASSLGGSSTEAFF. The CDR3, as DNA: TGTGCCAGCAGCTTAGGAGGGTCCTCCACTGAAGCTTTCTTT.

This clone showed up just once. The V call is TRBV11-3, the J call TRBJ2-2; 7 nucleotides align to TRBD2. CDR1 and CDR2 (germline): SGHNT, YENEEA. The CDR3 runs to 15 residues. The trim removed 4 bases at V and 6 bases at J, leaving 8 bases unmatched. This CDR3 reads CASSSRLAQPGELFF. In nucleotides, the CDR3 is TGTGCCAGCAGCTCGAGACTAGCCCAGCCCGGGGAGCTGTTTTTT.

The rearrangement links TRBV10-1 to TRBJ2-7, with D possibly being TRBD2 (6 bases). Germline V CDR1 and CDR2: WNHNN, SYGVQD (reference sequence). V was cut by 0 bases and J by 7 bases, with 16 bases left in between. The CDR3 has 15 amino acids. The DNA for the CDR3 is TGCGCCAGCAGTGAGTCAACGGGAGACCCCTCAGAGCAGTACTTC. This translates into CASSESTGDPSEQYF.